This entry concerns a single TCR beta chain. Its specificity is not known. Stated treatment: approximately 18 received Ad26.COV2.S at low or high dose, single or two shots; several received placebo; per-sample allocation not given. Each sample was drawn 63 days after the first injection (of vaccine or placebo). Within Boston, the person who donated was an adult of 18-55 years. The sample is drawn from a study of Ad26.COV2.S vaccination and SARS-CoV-2 variants. Study context: Each vaccinee took Ad26.COV2.S intramuscularly, once or twice 56 days apart. Study-wide results and limits: Among vaccine recipients, spike-specific TCR breadth exceeded that of placebo recipients.

Data came from immunoSEQ multiplex PCR; TCRdb stores just in-frame clones and leaves some out. The repertoire consists of around 300,000 clones, with approximately 90% occurring once and the leading ten covering around 6.6%. The CDR3 length is 12 residues. The ends were cut back, 6 bases at V and 7 bases at J, with 16 bases in the middle. The germline gives CDR1 SQVTM, CDR2 ANQGSEA. The receptor comes from a person between 18 and 65 years old who received the Ad26.COV2.S COVID-19 vaccine or a placebo. The starting material was peripheral blood, obtained in a trial of Ad26.COV2.S vaccine versus placebo. V and J are TRBV29-1 and TRBJ2-7; D may be TRBD1 (6 bases). This CDR3 is CSVAKQGWEQYF. The CDR3 nucleotides are TGCAGCGTAGCAAAACAGGGATGGGAGCAGTACTTC.